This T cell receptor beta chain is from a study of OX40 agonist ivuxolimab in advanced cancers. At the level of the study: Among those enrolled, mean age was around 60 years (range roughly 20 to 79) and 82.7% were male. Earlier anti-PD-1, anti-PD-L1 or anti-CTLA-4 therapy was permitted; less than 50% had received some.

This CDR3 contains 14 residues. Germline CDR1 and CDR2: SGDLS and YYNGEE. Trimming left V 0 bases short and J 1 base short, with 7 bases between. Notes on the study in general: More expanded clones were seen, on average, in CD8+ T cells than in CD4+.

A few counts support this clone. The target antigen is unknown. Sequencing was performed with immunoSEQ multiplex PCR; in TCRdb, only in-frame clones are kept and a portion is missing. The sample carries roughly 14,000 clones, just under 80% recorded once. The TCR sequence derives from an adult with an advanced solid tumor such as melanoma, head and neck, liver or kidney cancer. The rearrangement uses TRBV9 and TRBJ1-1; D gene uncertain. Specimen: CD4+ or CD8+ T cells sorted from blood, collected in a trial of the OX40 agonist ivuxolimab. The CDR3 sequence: CASSVAYRNTEAFF. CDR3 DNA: TGTGCCAGCAGCGTAGCGTACAGGAACACTGAAGCTTTCTTT.